The 26 T cell receptor beta chains reported below all come from one sample, sequenced in a study of CD8+ T cells in alopecia areata (dated 2018 in TCRdb). The protocol used for the library was the immunoSEQ multiplex PCR assay. To provide template for TCR sequencing, every sample had RNA extracted and reverse transcribed into cDNA. The immuneACCESS repertoire file appears here via TCRdb, limited to in-frame rearrangements. These files lack a portion of the clones; in checked studies, under half of the deficit traces to unresolved V genes, and the cause of the others is not known. The sample profile shows 180,000 or so clones; about 70% of them were found once. About an eighth of the sample belongs to the ten largest clones. The time point label here, explained by the study, means: baseline before oral tofacitinib. The sample consisted of CD8+ T cells sorted from blood, taken at week 0. The receptors here all came from a human donor with alopecia areata.

The V gene is TRBV14, the J gene TRBJ2-7; D ambiguous. V lost 1 base and J 0 bases, leaving 7 bases between the germline ends. The germline gives CDR1 SGHDN, CDR2 FVKESK. The CDR3 sequence is 14 residues long. This chain's CDR3 is CASSQGYTSYEQYF. CDR3 bases: TGTGCCAGCAGCCAAGGTTACACCTCCTACGAGCAGTACTTC.

The chain uses TRBV12-5 and TRBJ2-3, with D tentatively TRBD1 (5 bases). V lost 0 bases and J 9 bases, leaving 22 bases between the germline ends. Per germline, CDR1 LGHNT and CDR2 FRNRAP. The CDR3 has 17 residues. The CDR3 DNA sequence: TGTGCTAGTGGTTTGGTAAGGGGAAGAGCCCCACAGATAACGCAGTATTTT. This gives the protein CASGLVRGRAPQITQYF.

This clone was observed a single time. The rearrangement joins TRBV5-1 to TRBJ1-2, with unresolved D. CDR1 is SGHRS and CDR2 is YFSETQ in the germline V gene. The CDR3 runs to 14 residues. The V and J ends lost 4 bases and 0 bases respectively, with 10 bases between them. The CDR3 coding sequence is TGCGCCAGCAGCCCCCCAGCGTCTAACTATGGCTACACCTTC. It translates to CASSPPASNYGYTF. Combining the CDR3 with reference TRBV5-1 and TRBJ1-2 gives the whole variable domain KAGVTQTPRYLIKTRGQQVTLSCSPISGHRSVSWYQQTPGQGLQFLFEYFSETQRNKGNFPGRFSGRQFSNSRSEMNVSTLELGDSALYLCASSPPASNYGYTFGSGTRLTVV.

The chain combines TRBV29-1 with TRBJ2-5; TRBD1 aligns across 9 bases. CDR1 SQVTM and CDR2 ANQGSEA come from the germline V gene. V dropped 5 bases and J dropped 2; count of bases not matched to a gene: 12. CDR3 size: 16 residues. In nucleotides, the CDR3 is TGCAGCGTTCCCGGGACAGGGCGATTGAAGCAAGAGACCCAGTACTTC. Amino acid sequence: CSVPGTGRLKQETQYF.

The chain joins TRBV9 to TRBJ1-2; no definite D call. The CDR3 extends over 11 amino acids. The V gene's germline CDR1 is SGDLS and CDR2 YYNGEE. The V and J ends lost 3 bases and 8 bases respectively, with 8 bases between them. In DNA, the CDR3 is TGTGCCAGCAGCGCCGATTGGGGCTACACCTTC. It yields the protein CASSADWGYTF.

V usage is TRBV2 and J usage is TRBJ2-1, with D possibly being TRBD1 or TRBD2 (5 bases each). CDR1 is SNHLY and CDR2 is FYNNEI in the germline V gene. This CDR3 is 15 amino acids long. V was cut by 2 bases and J by 1 base, with 9 bases left in between. CDR3 DNA: TGTGCCAGCAGTGAATGGGGGAATTCCTACAATGAGCAGTTCTTC. It specifies CASSEWGNSYNEQFF.

The chain recombines TRBV5-1 with TRBJ2-1; D ambiguous. CDR3 length: 14 residues. Germline lookup yields CDR1 SGHRS and CDR2 YFSETQ. The V and J ends lost 1 base and 8 bases respectively, with 13 bases between them. The CDR3 reads CASSLKGLGDEQFF. CDR3 sequence (DNA): TGCGCCAGCAGCTTGAAAGGGCTAGGCGATGAGCAGTTCTTC.

The J gene is TRBJ1-4, the V gene TRBV4-1, with a tentative D call TRBD1 (5 bases). V dropped 2 bases and J dropped 11 bases, with 21 bases sitting between them. Germline loops: CDR1 MGHRA, CDR2 YSYEKL. The CDR3 has 16 residues. For the CDR3, the DNA is TGCGCCAGCAGCCAAAGAGAACCAGGGAATGGCTTGAAACTGTTTTTT. Translating it yields CASSQREPGNGLKLFF.

This chain uses TRBV7-9 with TRBJ1-1; D possibly corresponds to TRBD1 (5 bases). Trimming left V 5 bases short and J 7 bases short, with 11 bases between. Germline CDR1 SEHNR, CDR2 FQNEAQ (reference sequence). This CDR3 has 12 residues. The CDR3 DNA follows: TGTGCCAGCAGCCCGGACGACAGTGAAGCTTTCTTT. This gives the protein CASSPDDSEAFF.

The chain employs TRBV2 and TRBJ2-7; D gene uncertain. Trimming took off 4 bases at V and 5 bases at J, with 9 bases between the two ends. The CDR3 length is 12 residues. The germline gives CDR1 SNHLY, CDR2 FYNNEI. The CDR3: CASSGGVHEQYF. The CDR3 DNA reads as TGTGCCAGCAGTGGTGGGGTCCACGAGCAGTACTTC.

V and J are TRBV7-9 and TRBJ1-5; D may be TRBD1 (5 bases). The CDR3 totals 16 residues. Germline lookup yields CDR1 SEHNR and CDR2 FQNEAQ (reference sequence). Trimming shortened V by 4 bases and J by 6 bases, and 19 bases separated the two germline ends. This chain's CDR3 is CASSSQTVSGSQPQHF. In DNA, the CDR3 is TGTGCCAGCAGCTCCCAGACAGTAAGTGGTAGTCAGCCCCAGCATTTT.

V and J are TRBV27 and TRBJ1-2, with 7 bases lining up with TRBD1. This CDR3 is 13 amino acids long. Looked up from germline, CDR1 is MNHEY and CDR2 is SMNVEV (reference sequence). V lost 5 bases, J lost 8 bases, and 8 bases stayed unmatched. The CDR3 reads CASSEGAPGGYTF. The CDR3 DNA follows: TGTGCCAGCAGTGAGGGGGCGCCGGGGGGCTACACCTTC.

The sample holds one count of this clone. J is TRBJ2-1 and V is TRBV15; 9 bases fit TRBD1. J lost 2 bases, V lost 0 bases, and 2 bases had no gene match. CDR1 and CDR2 from the germline V gene are LNHNV and YYDKDF (reference sequence). CDR3 length: 16 residues. CDR3 in amino acids: CATSRDRTGAYNEQFF. CDR3 bases: TGTGCCACCAGCAGAGATCGGACAGGGGCCTACAATGAGCAGTTCTTC.

This clone was observed a few times. The V call is TRBV14, the J call TRBJ2-6; no reliable D call. The CDR3 sequence is 12 residues long. Trimming shortened V by 4 bases and J by 8 bases, and 6 bases separated the two germline ends. Germline values: CDR1 SGHDN, CDR2 FVKESK. The CDR3 coding sequence is TGTGCCAGCAGCCCAAAGACCAACGTCCTGACTTTC. This translates into CASSPKTNVLTF.

The CDR3 region is CASTQGRGIEQYF. As DNA, the CDR3 is TGTGCCAGTACACAGGGAAGGGGGATCGAGCAGTACTTC. This chain joins TRBV28 and TRBJ2-7; TRBD1 is a possible D gene (6 bases). From germline, CDR1 is MDHEN and CDR2 SYDVKM. CDR3 size: 13 residues. Trimming shortened V by 9 bases and J by 6 bases, and 18 bases separated the two germline ends.

The chain combines TRBV30 with TRBJ1-1, with D unclear. V shed 4 bases and J shed 6 bases, with 6 bases lying between them. The CDR3 is 10 residues long. Germline V gives CDR1 GTSNPN, CDR2 SVGIG (reference sequence). In nucleotides, the CDR3 is TGTGCCTGGATCGGGGCTGAAGCTTTCTTT. This codes for CAWIGAEAFF.

This rearrangement joins TRBV14 to TRBJ1-6, with 9 bases identical to TRBD1. Germline assignment: CDR1 SGHDN and CDR2 FVKESK. The CDR3 has 15 residues. V shed 1 base, J shed 10 bases, and the junction held 5 bases outside the gene matches. DNA of the CDR3: TGTGCCAGCAGCCAAGTGACAGGGGGTAGGTCACCCCTCCACTTT. It is translated as CASSQVTGGRSPLHF.

This CDR3 is CASPSGLAEQFF. CDR3 bases: TGTGCCAGCCCCAGCGGGCTCGCTGAGCAGTTCTTC. The V call is TRBV2, the J call TRBJ2-1, with a weak D call TRBD2 (6 bases). Germline CDR1 reads SNHLY; CDR2 reads FYNNEI. This CDR3 region has 12 residues. Trimming pared 8 bases from V and 9 bases from J, leaving 14 bases between.

V and J are TRBV19 and TRBJ1-2, with no clear D. The CDR3 sequence is 12 residues long. CDR1 is LNHDA and CDR2 is SQIVND in the germline V gene (reference sequence). V was shortened by 6 bases and J by 8 bases, with 13 bases between the two germline ends. Here the CDR3 reads CASRTRSSGYTF. In DNA, the CDR3 is TGTGCCAGTAGAACCAGGTCTTCGGGCTACACCTTC.

This chain joins TRBV30 and TRBJ1-1, with D maybe TRBD1 (6 bases). V was shortened by 3 bases and J by 11 bases, with 22 bases between the two germline ends. Germline CDR1 GTSNPN, CDR2 SVGIG (reference sequence). There are 14 residues in the CDR3. CDR3 loop: CAWSHGGLLVEAFF. CDR3 in DNA: TGTGCCTGGAGCCATGGGGGCCTTCTCGTAGAGGCTTTCTTT.

The chain is built from TRBV4-1 and TRBJ1-2; D ambiguous. The germline V gene has CDR1 MGHRA and CDR2 YSYEKL. This CDR3 contains 12 residues. Trimming left V 4 bases short and J 10 bases short, with 13 bases between. The DNA of the CDR3 is TGCGCCAGCAGCCTTACCGGGGTCCTCTACACCTTC. Residues: CASSLTGVLYTF.

The chain couples TRBV27 to TRBJ2-7, with a possible D match to TRBD1 (6 bases). The CDR3 contains 14 residues. Trimming removed 2 bases from V and 2 bases from J, with 10 bases in between. Germline lookup yields CDR1 MNHEY and CDR2 SMNVEV (reference sequence). The DNA of the CDR3 is TGTGCCAGCAGTTTACCGGACAGAACCTACGAGCAGTACTTC. Translating gives CASSLPDRTYEQYF.

The gene calls are TRBV4-1 and TRBJ2-7; no firm D call. Per germline, CDR1 MGHRA and CDR2 YSYEKL. This CDR3 contains 16 residues. Trimming took off 0 bases at V and 3 bases at J, with 15 bases between the two ends. CDR3 loop: CASSQETVRIGYEQYF. The CDR3 coding sequence is TGCGCCAGCAGCCAAGAGACTGTAAGAATTGGCTACGAGCAGTACTTC.

This clone was detected once. The chain joins TRBV6-1 to TRBJ2-3; no definite D call. In germline, CDR1 is MNHNS, CDR2 SASEGT. Deletions cut 2 bases from V and 2 bases from J, with 14 bases between. This CDR3 comprises 16 residues. CDR3 in amino acids: CASSEMANPDTDTQYF. DNA of the CDR3: TGTGCCAGCAGTGAAATGGCCAACCCTGACACAGATACGCAGTATTTT.

The chain uses TRBV11-2 and TRBJ2-7; D tentatively reads TRBD1 or TRBD2 (5 bases each). V was clipped by 8 bases and J by 3 bases, with 14 bases between them. This CDR3 comprises 13 residues. Looked up from germline, CDR1 is SGHAT and CDR2 is FQNNGV. The CDR3 DNA reads TGTGCCAGCGCTTCGGGACCTGGCTACGAGCAGTACTTC. It is translated as CASASGPGYEQYF.

The chain carries TRBV30 and TRBJ2-7; D possibly uses TRBD1 or TRBD2 (6 bases each). V lost 1 base to trimming and J lost 0 bases, with 16 bases between them. The CDR3 runs to 16 residues. Germline V gene sequence: CDR1 GTSNPN, CDR2 SVGIG (reference sequence). The CDR3 loop is CAWSGTRGPSSYEQYF. DNA for the CDR3: TGTGCCTGGAGTGGAACACGGGGGCCAAGCTCCTACGAGCAGTACTTC.